What follows is one TCR beta chain and its context. What antigen it recognizes has not been identified. Per-base qualities were not stored, and no clone one base away is much larger. RNA was extracted using the RNeasy kit, and about 0.5 to 1 microgram was reverse transcribed with random hexamers. The immunoSEQ multiplex PCR assay, covering 54 Vbeta and 13 Jbeta segments, was used to amplify TCR beta CDR3 regions. To correct PCR amplification bias, a synthetic template baseline was used for both primer optimization and computational correction. On the study's bioinformatics: Reads were annotated to V, D and J genes according to IMGT and were analyzed with immunoSEQ Analyzer, with only productive sequences retained. Clonality was calculated as one minus the Shannon entropy normalized by log2 of the number of productive unique sequences. Public and private clones were assessed among the 100 most prevalent clones of each patient and control. Clones were defined as Susac-specific if absent from the healthy and MS cohorts, from around 1,100 published viral clones and from other ImmuneACCESS disease sequences. The public reads were run again by TCRdb, first through fastp at Q25 and then through MiXCR, and only productive beta chains were kept. Duplicate CDR3 protein sequences are folded into a single record with the most common DNA and genes. In this record, the V and J calls reflect TCRdb's handling and not the investigators' own analysis. Within this sample are about 210,000 distinct CDR3 sequences, with about 95% of them counted one time only. The top ten hold 0.075% to 0.095% of the sample.

The CDR3 sequence holds 15 residues, the cysteine and phenylalanine included. The retained sequence is limited to the CDR3, 45 bases, with the frame set at the first base. Trimming costs V 3 bases and J 6 bases, and their ends lie 18 bases apart. CDR1 and CDR2, looked up from the germline V gene (reference sequence), are GTSNPN and SVGIG. The sample belongs to a study of CD8 T cells in Susac syndrome (dated 2019 in TCRdb). Notes on the research overall: The study used repertoire sequencing to test whether antigen drove CD8+ T cell activation and differentiation in Susac syndrome.

Peripheral blood CD8+ and CD4+ T cells from healthy donors, Susac syndrome patients and multiple sclerosis patients were profiled by high-throughput TCR beta sequencing. The multiple sclerosis controls were treatment-naive patients whose relapsing-remitting disease, either stable or active, fulfilled the revised McDonald criteria. CD8+ TEMRA cells were enriched by FACS, while bulk CD8+ and CD4+ T cells were purified by magnetic negative isolation. Blood was drawn into EDTA tubes, processed within 24 hours, and PBMCs were isolated by density gradient centrifugation. PBMCs intended for TCR sequencing were cryopreserved in liquid nitrogen and thawed later in a water bath at 37 degrees C. Purity of sorted or isolated CD4+, CD8+ and CD8+ TEMRA cells was at least 90%. The investigation overall reported the following: The TCR sequencing and HLA analysis was acknowledged to have included a relatively small number of individuals.

This clonotype originated in a human donor with multiple sclerosis. Input material: CD4+ T cells from PBMCs. The sequence joins TRBV30 to TRBJ2-1; the D gene is not confidently resolved. The nucleotides are TGTGCCTGGAGGTTCCCCCAGGCCTACTTCAATGAGCAGTTCTTC. Its translation is CAWRFPQAYFNEQFF.